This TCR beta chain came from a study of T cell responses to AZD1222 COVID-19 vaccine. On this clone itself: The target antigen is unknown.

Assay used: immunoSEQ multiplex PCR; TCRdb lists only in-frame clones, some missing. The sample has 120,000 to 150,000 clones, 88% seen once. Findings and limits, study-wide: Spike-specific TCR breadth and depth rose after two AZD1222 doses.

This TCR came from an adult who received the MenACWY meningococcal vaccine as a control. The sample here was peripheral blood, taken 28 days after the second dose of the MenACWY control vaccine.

DNA of the CDR3: TGCGCCAGCAGCTTGTCCGGGGGCGATGGAAACACCATATATTTT. Translating gives CASSLSGGDGNTIYF. This chain uses TRBV5-1 with TRBJ1-3; D might be TRBD1 (6 bases). Trimming shortened V by 1 base and J by 3 bases, and 11 bases separated the two germline ends. Per germline, CDR1 SGHRS and CDR2 YFSETQ. The CDR3 has 15 residues.